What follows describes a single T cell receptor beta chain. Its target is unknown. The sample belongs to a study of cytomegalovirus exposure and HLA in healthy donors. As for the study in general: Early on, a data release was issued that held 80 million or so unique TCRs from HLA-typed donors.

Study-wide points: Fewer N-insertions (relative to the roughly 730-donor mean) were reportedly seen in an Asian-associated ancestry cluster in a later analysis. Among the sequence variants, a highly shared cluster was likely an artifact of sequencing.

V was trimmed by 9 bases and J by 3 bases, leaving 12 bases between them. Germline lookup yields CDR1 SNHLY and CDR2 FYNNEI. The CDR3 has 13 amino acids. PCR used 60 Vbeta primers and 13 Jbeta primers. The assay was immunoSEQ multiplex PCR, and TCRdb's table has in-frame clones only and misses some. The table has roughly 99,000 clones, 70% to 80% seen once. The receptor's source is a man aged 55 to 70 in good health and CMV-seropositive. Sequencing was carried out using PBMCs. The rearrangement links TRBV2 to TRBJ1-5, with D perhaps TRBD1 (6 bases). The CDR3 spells CASSGENNQPQHF. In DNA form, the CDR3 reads TGTGCCAGTTCAGGGGAGAACAATCAGCCCCAGCATTTT.